The text below deals with one T cell receptor beta chain. The germline V gene encodes CDR1 SGHTA and CDR2 FQGTGA. This CDR3 is 15 amino acids long. Trimming took 5 bases from V and 7 from J; bases not matched to a gene: 11. The sample comes from a study of T cells of healthy individuals. TCRdb ran MiXCR on the 5' RACE reads and lists one entry per CDR3 protein. The table has some 69,000 distinct CDR3 sequences, about a sixth seen once; the top ten hold around 4.5%. The rearrangement links TRBV7-3 to TRBJ2-1, with 7 nucleotides matching TRBD2. The origin of this receptor is a human donor in good health. The CDR3 nucleotides are TGTGCCAGCAGCCCAACGACTAGCCCCCAGAATGAGCAGTTCTTC. Protein: CASSPTTSPQNEQFF. Drawing the rest from reference TRBV7-3 and TRBJ2-1, the complete variable domain is GAGVSQTPSNKVTEKGKYVELRCDPISGHTALYWYRQSLGQGPEFLIYFQGTGAADDSGLPNDRFFAVRPEGSVSTLKIQRTERGDSAVYLCASSPTTSPQNEQFFGPGTRLTVL.